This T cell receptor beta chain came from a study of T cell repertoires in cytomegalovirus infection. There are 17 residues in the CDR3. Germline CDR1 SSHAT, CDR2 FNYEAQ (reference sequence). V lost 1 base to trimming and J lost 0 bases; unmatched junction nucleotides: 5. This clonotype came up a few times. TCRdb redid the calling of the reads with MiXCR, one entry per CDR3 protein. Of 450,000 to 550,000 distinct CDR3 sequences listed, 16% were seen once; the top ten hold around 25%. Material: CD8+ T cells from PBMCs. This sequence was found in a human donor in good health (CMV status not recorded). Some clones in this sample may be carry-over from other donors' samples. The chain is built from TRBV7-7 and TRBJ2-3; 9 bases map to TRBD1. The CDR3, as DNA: TGTGCCAGCAGCTTAGAACGGACAGGGGCCAGCACAGATACGCAGTATTTT. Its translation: CASSLERTGASTDTQYF.